One and the same sample provided the 28 T cell receptor beta chains below, sequenced in a study of identical twins. TCRdb reanalysed the 5' RACE reads using MiXCR and keeps one entry per CDR3 protein. Among roughly 720,000 distinct CDR3 sequences, roughly 20% were seen once, and the ten largest hold less than 15%. The data also belong to a second study, concerning T cells expressing NK-cell markers.

What was sequenced was PBMCs. The receptor source for this set is a woman aged 18-29 years in good health.

This clonotype has a handful of counts. The CDR3 DNA is TGCAGTGCTAGAGATTTAGGGAACGAGCAGTACTTC. Amino acids: CSARDLGNEQYF. V usage is TRBV20-1 and J usage is TRBJ2-7; the D is unclear. This CDR3 spans 12 amino acids. The germline V gene encodes CDR1 DFQATT and CDR2 SNEGSKA (reference sequence). Deletions cut 0 bases from V and 5 bases from J, with 8 bases between.

This clonotype occurred a few times. This chain connects TRBV6-2 or TRBV6-3 to TRBJ2-5; tentatively, D is TRBD1 (6 bases). The V end was cut by 6 bases, the J end by 3 bases, with 8 bases between. CDR3 length: 12 residues. Germline V gives CDR1 MNHEY, CDR2 SVGEGT. CDR3 nucleotides: TGTGCCAGCAGCGACAGGAAAGAGACCCAGTACTTC. Translated, it gives CASSDRKETQYF.

V is TRBV19 and J is TRBJ2-1; 12 bases agree with TRBD2. The V segment lost 0 bases and the J segment 8 bases; nucleotides outside the gene matches: 17. The CDR3 is made up of 20 amino acids. Germline V gives CDR1 LNHDA, CDR2 SQIVND (reference sequence). The CDR3 protein is CASSIDPDAPSSGGAHEQFF. The CDR3, as DNA: TGTGCCAGTAGTATAGACCCCGATGCTCCATCTAGCGGGGGGGCTCATGAGCAGTTCTTC.

This chain connects TRBV20-1 to TRBJ2-1; unclear D gene. In germline, CDR1 is DFQATT, CDR2 SNEGSKA (reference sequence). V shed 7 bases and J shed 7 bases, with 8 bases lying between them. CDR3 length: 10 amino acids. The CDR3 DNA reads TGCAGTGGGGGAAAGAATGAGCAGTTCTTC. Amino acids: CSGGKNEQFF.

V usage is TRBV10-3 and J usage is TRBJ1-1; a possible D gene is TRBD1 (5 bases). Germline CDR1 ENHRY, CDR2 SYGVKD. This CDR3 region has 14 residues. V lost 6 bases and J lost 1, with 12 bases in between. CDR3 DNA: TGTGCCATCAGCCCCGGGACCTCGAACACTGAAGCTTTCTTT. It yields the protein CAISPGTSNTEAFF.

This clonotype turned up a few times. The V gene is TRBV11-1, the J gene TRBJ2-1; 12 nucleotides agree with TRBD2. The germline CDR1 and CDR2 sequences are SGHAT and FQDESV (reference sequence). The CDR3 extends over 21 amino acids. With 6 bases clipped from V and 0 bases from J, the junction kept 18 bases outside the gene matches. CDR3 nucleotide sequence: TGTGCCAGCAGACAAAGAGCAAAGGGACTAGCGGGCCTTAGCTCCTACAATGAGCAGTTCTTC. It codes for CASRQRAKGLAGLSSYNEQFF.

This clonotype came up a few times. The chain links TRBV7-2 to TRBJ2-7; the D gene is possibly TRBD1 (6 bases). This CDR3 has 15 amino acids. Germline loops: CDR1 SGHTA, CDR2 FQGNSA. The V gene lost 5 bases and the J gene lost 2 bases, with 16 bases spanning the gap. The CDR3 region is CASSRDRTLPYEQYF. CDR3 bases: TGTGCCAGCAGCAGAGACAGGACTCTCCCCTACGAGCAGTACTTC.

The chain has TRBV6-5 and TRBJ2-3; no firm D call. CDR1 MNHEY and CDR2 SVGAGI come from the germline V gene. V was pared by 4 bases and J by 2 bases, with 10 bases between. The CDR3 has 14 amino acids. CDR3 amino acids: CASSSPTFTDTQYF. DNA for the CDR3: TGTGCCAGCAGTTCCCCTACGTTCACAGATACGCAGTATTTT.

This clonotype was detected only a few times. V usage is TRBV4-2 and J usage is TRBJ1-6, with 10 bases matching TRBD1. The junction had 3 bases not matched to a gene; V was cut back by 1 base and J by 6 bases. Germline-derived CDR1 and CDR2 are LGHNA and YNFKEQ. The CDR3 runs to 16 residues. The chain's CDR3 is CASSQGGQGPNSPLHF. CDR3 in DNA: TGTGCCAGCAGCCAAGGGGGACAGGGGCCTAATTCACCCCTCCACTTT.

The chain recombines TRBV3-1 with TRBJ2-2; no firm D call. Germline values: CDR1 LGHDT, CDR2 YNNKEL (reference sequence). V gave up 4 bases and J gave up 6 bases, with 9 bases separating them. CDR3 length: 13 residues. CDR3 amino acids: CASSRLKPGELFF. Here the CDR3 DNA reads TGTGCCAGCAGCCGACTGAAACCCGGGGAGCTGTTTTTT.

The table lists this clonotype with a few counts. V gene TRBV20-1 combines with J gene TRBJ2-1, with 10 bases aligning to TRBD1. V lost 8 bases, J lost 9 bases, and 7 bases stayed unmatched. The CDR3 spans 12 residues. Germline values: CDR1 DFQATT, CDR2 SNEGSKA (reference sequence). As DNA, the CDR3 is TGCAGTACTGGACAGGGGGATTTTGAGCAGTTCTTC. Residues: CSTGQGDFEQFF.

This clonotype was recorded a few times. The chain links TRBV25-1 to TRBJ2-5; weak D call: TRBD1 (6 bases). The V end was cut by 5 bases, the J end by 5 bases, with 15 bases between. The CDR3 consists of 14 residues. The V gene's germline CDR1 is MGHDK and CDR2 SYGVNS. CDR3 in DNA: TGTGCCAGCAGTCTACAGGGCCTGATGGAGACCCAGTACTTC. Translation gives CASSLQGLMETQYF.

This rearrangement joins TRBV29-1 to TRBJ2-2; D might be TRBD2 (6 bases). The CDR3 has 14 amino acids. V was clipped by 5 bases and J by 1 base, with 11 bases between them. From germline, CDR1 is SQVTM and CDR2 ANQGSEA. CDR3 in DNA: TGCAGCGTTTTCACTAGCTTGAACACCGGGGAGCTGTTTTTT. The encoded protein is CSVFTSLNTGELFF.

This sequence joins TRBV19 and TRBJ2-3; 12 positions match TRBD2. Trimming at V came to 4 bases and at J to 2 bases, leaving 7 bases not matched to a gene. Per germline, CDR1 LNHDA and CDR2 SQIVND (reference sequence). This CDR3 contains 17 residues. CDR3 sequence: CASSRRLAGVHTDTQYF. CDR3 nucleotide sequence: TGTGCCAGTAGTAGAAGACTAGCGGGGGTTCACACAGATACGCAGTATTTT.

This clonotype was observed a few times. This chain connects TRBV6-1 to TRBJ2-1; TRBD1 might be the D (5 bases). The CDR3 runs 15 residues. V was cut by 7 bases and J by 2 bases, with 15 bases left in between. The germline V gene has CDR1 MNHNS and CDR2 SASEGT. CDR3 bases: TGTGCCAGCAATCAACAGGAATGGACCTACAATGAGCAGTTCTTC. Its protein is CASNQQEWTYNEQFF.

This clonotype appeared many times. The rearrangement links TRBV20-1 to TRBJ2-1; perhaps TRBD1 as D (6 bases). The CDR3 is 13 residues long. The germline V and J ends were trimmed by 8 bases and 6 bases, with 17 bases remaining between them. The germline V gene encodes CDR1 DFQATT and CDR2 SNEGSKA (reference sequence). The CDR3 DNA sequence: TGCAGTACAGATGGCGGCAGGGGCAATGAGCAGTTCTTC. Encoded protein: CSTDGGRGNEQFF.

This clonotype was counted ten times or more. V gene TRBV5-1 combines with J gene TRBJ2-2, with TRBD1 identical over 9 bases. V lost 4 bases, J lost 5 bases, and 6 bases stayed unmatched. This CDR3 spans 15 amino acids. Germline V gene sequence: CDR1 SGHRS, CDR2 YFSETQ. DNA of the CDR3: TGCGCCAGCAGCCCGGGGACAGGGAAAACCGGGGAGCTGTTTTTT. Its translation is CASSPGTGKTGELFF.

The chain uses TRBV20-1 and TRBJ2-5; the D gene is possibly TRBD2 (5 bases). Germline V CDR1 and CDR2: DFQATT, SNEGSKA (reference sequence). Trimming took 7 bases from V and 1 from J, leaving 16 bases between them. The CDR3 contains 14 residues. Here the CDR3 reads CSVKSSGIQETQYF. The CDR3 DNA is TGCAGTGTAAAGTCGTCGGGGATCCAAGAGACCCAGTACTTC.

The J gene is TRBJ1-1, the V gene TRBV11-2; D remains unclear. CDR1 is SGHAT and CDR2 is FQNNGV in the germline V gene. V gave up 6 bases and J gave up 3 bases, with 14 bases separating them. The CDR3 consists of 14 residues. CDR3 sequence (DNA): TGTGCCAGCAGTTACCAGGCTGGGGACACTGAAGCTTTCTTT. Its translation is CASSYQAGDTEAFF. Based on the CDR3 plus reference TRBV11-2 and TRBJ1-1, the full variable domain is EAGVAQSPRYKIIEKRQSVAFWCNPISGHATLYWYQQILGQGPKLLIQFQNNGVVDDSQLPKDRFSAERLKGVDSTLKIQPAKLEDSAVYLCASSYQAGDTEAFFGQGTRLTVV.

V is TRBV20-1 and J is TRBJ2-3; 10 bases are shared with TRBD2. V was pared by 3 bases and J by 1 base, with 10 bases of the junction left unmatched. Germline values: CDR1 DFQATT, CDR2 SNEGSKA (reference sequence). The CDR3 contains 17 residues. CDR3 nucleotides: TGCAGTGCTAGTTCGAGCGGGAGGGCCGGGGGCACAGATACGCAGTATTTT. Translating gives CSASSSGRAGGTDTQYF.

This clonotype was counted ten times or more. The chain joins TRBV12-3 or TRBV12-4 to TRBJ1-5; D gene uncertain. V lost 2 bases and J 8 bases, leaving 7 bases between the germline ends. This CDR3 has 12 amino acids. The CDR3 spells CASSLYPKPQHF. The CDR3 DNA follows: TGTGCCAGCAGTTTATACCCTAAGCCCCAGCATTTT.

This rearrangement joins TRBV20-1 to TRBJ1-1; a weak D match, TRBD1 (5 bases). Germline V gene sequence: CDR1 DFQATT, CDR2 SNEGSKA (reference sequence). With 5 bases removed from V and 3 bases from J, the gap between germline ends came to 13 bases. This CDR3 is 13 amino acids long. CDR3 bases: TGCAGTGCTGCGGGGGTTGGGGACACTGAAGCTTTCTTT. Translating gives CSAAGVGDTEAFF.

This clonotype has more than one count but fewer than ten. The chain is built from TRBV3-1 and TRBJ1-2, with 10 bases that match TRBD1. The CDR3 has 15 residues. Per germline, CDR1 LGHDT and CDR2 YNNKEL (reference sequence). V dropped 1 base and J dropped 7; count of bases not matched to a gene: 6. CDR3 amino acids: CASSQAGTGDFGYTF. CDR3 DNA sequence: TGTGCCAGCAGCCAAGCCGGGACAGGGGACTTTGGCTACACCTTC.

V is TRBV3-1 and J is TRBJ2-1, with 10 bases that match TRBD2. CDR1 is LGHDT, CDR2 YNNKEL, per germline (reference sequence). There are 15 residues in the CDR3. V shed 5 bases and J 4 bases; nucleotides not matched to a gene: 5. The CDR3 nucleotides read TGTGCCAGCAGCTATAGCGGGGGGCAATACAATGAGCAGTTCTTC. Protein product: CASSYSGGQYNEQFF.

This clonotype was observed a few times. This chain uses TRBV4-3 with TRBJ2-1; D not resolved. V lost 1 base, J lost 9 bases, and 7 bases lay in between. CDR3 size: 12 residues. The germline V gene has CDR1 LGHNA and CDR2 YSLEER. CDR3 amino acids: CASSQALGEQFF. CDR3 bases: TGCGCCAGCAGCCAAGCCCTCGGTGAGCAGTTCTTC.

This chain uses TRBV6-2 or TRBV6-3 with TRBJ2-7, with TRBD2 matching over 9 bases. This CDR3 comprises 16 residues. The V segment lost 0 bases and the J segment 2 bases; nucleotides outside the gene matches: 5. From germline, CDR1 is MNHEY and CDR2 SVGEGT. This chain's CDR3 is CASSYSKLAGAYEQYF. CDR3 DNA: TGTGCCAGCAGTTACTCGAAACTAGCGGGCGCCTACGAGCAGTACTTC.

This clonotype showed up just a few times. The chain carries TRBV12-3 or TRBV12-4 and TRBJ2-4; D tentatively fits TRBD1 or TRBD2 (5 bases each). The CDR3 runs to 14 residues. V was cut by 4 bases and J by 5 bases, with 12 bases left in between. CDR3 sequence reads: CASSSPGRQNIQYF. CDR3 sequence (DNA): TGTGCCAGCAGTTCCCCGGGACGCCAAAACATTCAGTACTTC.

The chain combines TRBV29-1 with TRBJ2-1, with D perhaps being TRBD1 or TRBD2 (6 bases each). This CDR3 comprises 12 residues. V dropped 8 bases and J dropped 6 bases, with 14 bases sitting between them. Germline V gives CDR1 SQVTM, CDR2 ANQGSEA. CDR3 nucleotide sequence: TGCAGCTCCAGTTGGGGGGCCAATGAGCAGTTCTTC. Translation: CSSSWGANEQFF.